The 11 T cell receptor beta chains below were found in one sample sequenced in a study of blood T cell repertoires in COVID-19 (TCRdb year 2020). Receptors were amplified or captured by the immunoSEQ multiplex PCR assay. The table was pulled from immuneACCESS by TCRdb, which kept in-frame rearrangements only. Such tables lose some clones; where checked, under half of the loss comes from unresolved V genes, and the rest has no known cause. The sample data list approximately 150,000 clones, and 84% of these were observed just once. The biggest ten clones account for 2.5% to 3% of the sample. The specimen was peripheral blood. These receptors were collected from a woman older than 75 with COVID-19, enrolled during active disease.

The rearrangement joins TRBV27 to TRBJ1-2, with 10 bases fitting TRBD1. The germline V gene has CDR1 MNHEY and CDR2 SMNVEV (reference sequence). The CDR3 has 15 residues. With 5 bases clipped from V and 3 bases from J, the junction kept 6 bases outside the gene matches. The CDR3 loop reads CASSQGQGLYYGYTF. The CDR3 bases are TGTGCCAGCAGTCAGGGACAGGGGTTGTACTATGGCTACACCTTC.

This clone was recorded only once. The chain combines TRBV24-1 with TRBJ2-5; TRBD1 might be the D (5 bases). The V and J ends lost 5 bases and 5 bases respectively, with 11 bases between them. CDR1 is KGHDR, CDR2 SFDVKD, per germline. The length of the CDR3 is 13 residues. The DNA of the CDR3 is TGTGCCACCAGTGTATCAGGGCTGGAGACCCAGTACTTC. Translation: CATSVSGLETQYF.

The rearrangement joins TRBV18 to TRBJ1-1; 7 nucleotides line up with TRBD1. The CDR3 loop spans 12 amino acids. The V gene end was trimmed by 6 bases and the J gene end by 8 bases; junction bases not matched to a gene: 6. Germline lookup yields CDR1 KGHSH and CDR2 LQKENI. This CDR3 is CASSLGQEEAFF. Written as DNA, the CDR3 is TGTGCCAGCTCCCTCGGACAGGAAGAAGCTTTCTTT.

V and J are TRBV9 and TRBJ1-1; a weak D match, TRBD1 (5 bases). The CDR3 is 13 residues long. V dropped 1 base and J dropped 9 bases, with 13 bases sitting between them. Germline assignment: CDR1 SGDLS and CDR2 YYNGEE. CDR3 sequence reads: CASSVYDGGKAFF. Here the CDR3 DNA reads TGTGCCAGCAGCGTATACGACGGGGGAAAAGCTTTCTTT.

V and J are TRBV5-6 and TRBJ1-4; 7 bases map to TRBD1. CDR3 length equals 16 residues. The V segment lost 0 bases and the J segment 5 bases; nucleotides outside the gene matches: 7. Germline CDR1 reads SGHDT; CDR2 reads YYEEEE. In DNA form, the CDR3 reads TGTGCCAGCAGCTTGGGACAGGGTCAAGGGAATGAAAAACTGTTTTTT. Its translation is CASSLGQGQGNEKLFF.

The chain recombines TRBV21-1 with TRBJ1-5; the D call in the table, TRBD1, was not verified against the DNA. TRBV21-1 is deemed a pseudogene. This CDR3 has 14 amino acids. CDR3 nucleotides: TGTGCCAGCAGCAAAGCCAGGGGGCGTCAGCCCCAGCATTTT. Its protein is CASSKARGRQPQHF.

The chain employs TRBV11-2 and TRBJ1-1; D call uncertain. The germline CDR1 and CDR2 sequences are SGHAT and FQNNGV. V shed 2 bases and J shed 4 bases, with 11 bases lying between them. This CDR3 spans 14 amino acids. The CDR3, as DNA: TGTGCCAGCAGCTTACATCCGGTCGGCACTGAAGCTTTCTTT. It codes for CASSLHPVGTEAFF.

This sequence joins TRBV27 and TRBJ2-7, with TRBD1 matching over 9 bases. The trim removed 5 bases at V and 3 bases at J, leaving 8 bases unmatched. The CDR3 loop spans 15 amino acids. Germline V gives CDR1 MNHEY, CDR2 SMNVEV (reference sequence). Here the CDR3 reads CASSKRQGVHYEQYF. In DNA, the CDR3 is TGTGCCAGCAGTAAAAGACAGGGGGTGCACTACGAGCAGTACTTC.

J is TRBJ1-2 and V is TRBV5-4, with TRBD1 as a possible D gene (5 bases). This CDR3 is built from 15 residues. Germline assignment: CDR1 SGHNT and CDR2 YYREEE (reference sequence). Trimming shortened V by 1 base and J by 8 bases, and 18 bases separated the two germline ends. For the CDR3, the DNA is TGTGCCAGCAGCTTGCCGACTCAACTTAGGGGAGGCTACACCTTC. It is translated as CASSLPTQLRGGYTF.

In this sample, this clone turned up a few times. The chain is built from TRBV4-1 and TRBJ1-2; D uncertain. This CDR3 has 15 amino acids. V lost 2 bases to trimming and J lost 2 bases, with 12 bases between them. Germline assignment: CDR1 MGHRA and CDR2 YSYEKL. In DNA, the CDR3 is TGCGCCAGCAGCCAACCCTCGGGAAGGAACTATGGCTACACCTTC. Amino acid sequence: CASSQPSGRNYGYTF.

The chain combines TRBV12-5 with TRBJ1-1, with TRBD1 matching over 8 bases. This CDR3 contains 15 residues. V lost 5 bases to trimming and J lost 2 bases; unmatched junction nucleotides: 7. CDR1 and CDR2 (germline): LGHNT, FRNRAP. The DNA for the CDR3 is TGTGCTAGTGGTCCGTGGACAGGGCTCAACACTGAAGCTTTCTTT. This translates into CASGPWTGLNTEAFF.